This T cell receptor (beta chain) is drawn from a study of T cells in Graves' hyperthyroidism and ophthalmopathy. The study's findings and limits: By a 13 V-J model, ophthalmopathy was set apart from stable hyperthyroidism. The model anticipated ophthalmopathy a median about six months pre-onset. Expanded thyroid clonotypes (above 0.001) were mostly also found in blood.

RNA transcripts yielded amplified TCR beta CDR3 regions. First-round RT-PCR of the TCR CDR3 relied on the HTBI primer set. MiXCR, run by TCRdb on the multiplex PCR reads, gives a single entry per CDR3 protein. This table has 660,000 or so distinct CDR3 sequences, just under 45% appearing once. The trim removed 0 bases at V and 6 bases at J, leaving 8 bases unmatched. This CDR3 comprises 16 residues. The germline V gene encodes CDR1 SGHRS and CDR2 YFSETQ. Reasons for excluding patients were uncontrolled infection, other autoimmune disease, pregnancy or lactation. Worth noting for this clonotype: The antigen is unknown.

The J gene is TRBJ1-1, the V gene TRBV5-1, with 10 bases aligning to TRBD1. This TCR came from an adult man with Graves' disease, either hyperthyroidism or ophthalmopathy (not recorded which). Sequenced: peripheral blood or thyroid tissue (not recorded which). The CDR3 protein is CASSLGQGARGAEAFF. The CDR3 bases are TGCGCCAGCAGCTTGGGACAGGGGGCGCGAGGAGCTGAAGCTTTCTTT. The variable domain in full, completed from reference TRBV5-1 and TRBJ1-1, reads KAGVTQTPRYLIKTRGQQVTLSCSPISGHRSVSWYQQTPGQGLQFLFEYFSETQRNKGNFPGRFSGRQFSNSRSEMNVSTLELGDSALYLCASSLGQGARGAEAFFGQGTRLTVV.